This T cell receptor beta chain was sequenced during a study of blood T cell repertoires in COVID-19. In the original analysis: Reference gene primer amplification in the assay estimated nucleated cell counts. TCRdb's copy holds only in-frame clones and misses some; the assay was immunoSEQ multiplex PCR. That table gives V, J and clone size, and the DNA gave D and trimming. This sample yields approximately 300,000 clones, of which around 84% are seen a single time; 3.5% to 5% belongs to the top ten. Participants spanned ages about 18 to 95 years and resided in 24 US areas. Trimming took 0 bases from V and 4 from J, leaving 9 bases between them. This CDR3 is built from 15 residues. The germline V gene has CDR1 MNHNS and CDR2 SASEGT.

The chain employs TRBV6-1 and TRBJ2-2, with D possibly matching TRBD1 (6 bases). This receptor was identified in a man aged 25 to 45 who had recovered from COVID-19. The source material was PBMCs or T cells enriched from blood (not recorded which). For the CDR3, the DNA is TGTGCCAGCAGTGAAGCAGCGGACAGCACCGGGGAGCTGTTTTTT. It specifies CASSEAADSTGELFF.